This T cell receptor beta chain was sequenced in a study of shared clonotypes between healthy human individuals (dated by TCRdb to the early 2020s). Some background on the complete study: The cohort included three men and a couple of women between 18 and 49 years of age. For each donor, CD4 naive and CD4 memory were each run on three plates, CD8 naive on two plates, and CD8 memory on one plate. To estimate repertoire size and how much clonotypes are shared between individuals, the study performed deep sequencing of blood TCR repertoires from roughly five healthy adults. To increase sequencing depth and limit assay-specific biases, different laboratories used diverse techniques to prepare libraries and sequence TCR repertoires. Each donor's leukapheresis produced roughly between roughly 0.85 and 9.5 billion PBMCs. The study at large found these results: Around 5.4% of naive CD4, around 3.5% of naive CD8, 2.3% of memory CD4, and 0.4% of memory CD8 clonotypes were shared across a few donors. Naive subsets generally had larger estimated clonotype richness than memory subsets. Higher generation probabilities were observed for clonotypes shared by all four sorted-subset donors than for non-shared clonotypes. Rarefaction of sorted-subset datasets indicated incomplete sequencing despite the large sequencing depth. Based on pairwise subsampling, the degree of clonotype sharing among donors was expected to be affected by sequencing depth. Because the study included a small number of donors, the genetic and exposure-history diversity represented was limited. Only blood was sampled, and tissue TCR repertoires likely differ from those in blood.

Healthy HIV-negative adults with no recently reported acute infections or vaccinations were included as donors. Every donor was a Caucasian adult residing in Nashville, Tennessee, USA. Magnetic negative selection was used to enrich CD4+ T cells, after which naive cells were positively selected on CD45RA and the negative fraction became the memory subset. Blood was obtained by leukapheresis, after which PBMCs were separated by Ficoll-Histopaque density gradient centrifugation and cryopreserved in liquid nitrogen vapor phase. Analytical flow cytometry was used to check the purity and quantity of every magnetically sorted T cell population. Each sorted fraction had its genomic DNA isolated and then quantified by UV absorbance on a Nanodrop 2000c. Trimming accounts for 5 bases at V and 2 bases at J, while the number of junction bases matched to no gene is 2. The CDR3 starts with the cysteine, ends with the phenylalanine, and has 15 residues. The CDR3 DNA has 45 bases and is translated from base 1. CDR1 MDHEN and CDR2 SYDVKM were looked up in the germline V gene.

Concerning this clone: No cognate antigen has been identified for it. No base qualities exist here, and no much larger clone lies one base off it.

Using the deep immunoSEQ assay, multiplex PCR amplified TCR CDR3 regions from genomic DNA. For each cell subset, the extracted genomic DNA was distributed evenly across all wells of several immunoSEQ 96-well plates, and each plate served as one replicate. For sorted subsets, each replicate PCR was loaded with approximately 190 ng genomic DNA, equivalent to about 30,000 T cell genomes. Purified libraries were measured with a Qubit 3.0 fluorometer, size-checked on a Bioanalyzer 2100, and measured again with the KAPA Library Quantification kit. A separate single-read 150-cycle Illumina NextSeq 550 flow cell was used to sequence each immunoSEQ 96-well plate. For the original study's pipeline: Because the immunoSEQ output held only junctional sequences and lacked quality scores, the filtering could not match the filtering applied to full-length reads. Sequences were annotated with PyIR, a Python wrapper for IgBLAST v1.9, and V/J genes and CDR3 were assigned using IMGT germline references. Reads with weak V/J assignments (E-value above 1e-6), missing CDR3, stop codons, out-of-frame junctions, or ambiguous translated residues were removed. V3J clonotypes were defined as sequences sharing the same inferred V gene, J gene, and CDR3 amino acid sequence. Percentage overlap between repertoires was calculated by dividing the number of shared unique clonotypes by the size of the smaller repertoire. Richness of each repertoire was evaluated using RTK rarefaction, the Chao1 estimator, and Recon v2.1 estimates of unobserved clonotypes. For all TCRbeta clonotypes obtained by the gDNA method from four donors, generation probabilities were computed with OLGA. TCRdb carries this immuneACCESS record with in-frame sequences only. Its versions omit some clonotypes, under half of them owing to an unresolved V gene in the studies checked, with the rest unexplained. V and J calls and clone size are as listed in that table; D and trimming were resolved from the DNA. Recorded for this sample are approximately 2,000,000 clones; less than 95% of them occurred a single time. Approximately 0.39% of the sample comes from the top ten.

This chain is built from TRBV28 and TRBJ2-6; 8 of the junction bases match TRBD1. What was sequenced was naive CD4+ T cells from PBMCs. According to the study, the label for this sample's cell subset or site signals: CD45RA+ positively selected. The receptor's source is a man between 18 and 35 years old in good health. Some clones in this sample may be carry-over from other donors' samples. In nucleotides, the sequence is TGTGCCAGCAGTCAACAGGGGGCTGGGGCCAACGTCCTGACTTTC. Protein translation: CASSQQGAGANVLTF. Full variable domain (CDR3 extended with the reference TRBV28 and TRBJ2-6 proteins): DVKVTQSSRYLVKRTGEKVFLECVQDMDHENMFWYRQDPGLGLRLIYFSYDVKMKEKGDIPEGYSVSREKKERFSLILESASTNQTSMYLCASSQQGAGANVLTFGAGSRLTVL.